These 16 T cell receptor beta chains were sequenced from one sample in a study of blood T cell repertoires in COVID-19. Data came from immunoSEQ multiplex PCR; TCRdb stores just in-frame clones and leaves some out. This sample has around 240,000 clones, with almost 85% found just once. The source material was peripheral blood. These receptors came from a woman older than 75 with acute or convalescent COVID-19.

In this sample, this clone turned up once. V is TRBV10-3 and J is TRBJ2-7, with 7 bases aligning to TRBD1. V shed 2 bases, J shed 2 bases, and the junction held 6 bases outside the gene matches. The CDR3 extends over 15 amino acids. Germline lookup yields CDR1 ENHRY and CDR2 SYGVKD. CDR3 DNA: TGTGCCATCAGTGAGCCTTCGCAGGGGGCCTACGAGCAGTACTTC. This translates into CAISEPSQGAYEQYF.

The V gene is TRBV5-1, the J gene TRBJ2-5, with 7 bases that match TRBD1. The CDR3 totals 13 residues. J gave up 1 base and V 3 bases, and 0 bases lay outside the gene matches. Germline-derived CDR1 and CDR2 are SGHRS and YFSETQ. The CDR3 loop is CASSYRGQETQYF. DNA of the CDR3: TGCGCCAGCAGCTACAGGGGCCAAGAGACCCAGTACTTC.

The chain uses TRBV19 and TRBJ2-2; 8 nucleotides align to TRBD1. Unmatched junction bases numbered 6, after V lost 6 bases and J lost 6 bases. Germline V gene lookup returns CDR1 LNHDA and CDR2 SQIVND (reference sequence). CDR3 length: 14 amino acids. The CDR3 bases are TGTGCCAGTAGGTTAGACAGGGGTGCCGGGGAGCTGTTTTTT. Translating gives CASRLDRGAGELFF.

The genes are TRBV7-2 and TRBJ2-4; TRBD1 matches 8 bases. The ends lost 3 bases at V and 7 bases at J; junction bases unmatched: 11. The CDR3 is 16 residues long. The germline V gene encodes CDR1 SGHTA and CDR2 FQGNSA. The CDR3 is CASSLIFTGGENIQYF. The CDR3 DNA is TGTGCCAGCAGCTTGATCTTTACAGGGGGAGAGAACATTCAGTACTTC.

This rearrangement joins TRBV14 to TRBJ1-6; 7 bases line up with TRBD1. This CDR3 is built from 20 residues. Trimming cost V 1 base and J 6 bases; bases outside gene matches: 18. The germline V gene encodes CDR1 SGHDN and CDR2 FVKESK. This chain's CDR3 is CASSQARTTQGIRGNSPLHF. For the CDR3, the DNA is TGTGCCAGCAGCCAAGCCCGTACAACACAGGGGATTCGCGGTAATTCACCCCTCCACTTT.

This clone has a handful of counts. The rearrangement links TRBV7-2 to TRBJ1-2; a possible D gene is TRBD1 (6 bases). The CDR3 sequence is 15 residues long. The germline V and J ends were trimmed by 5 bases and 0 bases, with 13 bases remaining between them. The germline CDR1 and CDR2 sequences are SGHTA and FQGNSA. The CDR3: CASSQDRYSNYGYTF. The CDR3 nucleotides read TGTGCCAGCAGCCAGGACAGATATTCTAACTATGGCTACACCTTC. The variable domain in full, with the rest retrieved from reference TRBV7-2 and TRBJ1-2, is GAGVSQSPSNKVTEKGKDVELRCDPISGHTALYWYRQSLGQGLEFLIYFQGNSAPDKSGLPSDRFSAERTGGSVSTLTIQRTQQEDSAVYLCASSQDRYSNYGYTFGSGTRLTVV.

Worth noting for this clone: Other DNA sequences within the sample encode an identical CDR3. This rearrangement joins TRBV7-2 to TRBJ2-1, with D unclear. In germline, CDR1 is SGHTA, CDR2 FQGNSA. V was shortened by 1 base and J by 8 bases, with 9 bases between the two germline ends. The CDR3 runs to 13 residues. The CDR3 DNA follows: TGTGCCAGCAGCTTAGAAGGTCTAGATGAGCAGTTCTTC. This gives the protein CASSLEGLDEQFF.

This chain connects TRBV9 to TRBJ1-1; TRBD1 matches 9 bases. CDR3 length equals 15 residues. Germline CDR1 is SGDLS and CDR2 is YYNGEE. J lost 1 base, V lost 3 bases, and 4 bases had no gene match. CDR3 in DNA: TGTGCCAGCAGCGCCCGGGACAGGGCGAACACTGAAGCTTTCTTT. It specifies CASSARDRANTEAFF. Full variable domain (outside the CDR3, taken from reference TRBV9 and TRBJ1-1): DSGVTQTPKHLITATGQRVTLRCSPRSGDLSVYWYQQSLDQGLQFLIQYYNGEERAKGNILERFSAQQFPDLHSELNLSSLELGDSALYFCASSARDRANTEAFFGQGTRLTVV.

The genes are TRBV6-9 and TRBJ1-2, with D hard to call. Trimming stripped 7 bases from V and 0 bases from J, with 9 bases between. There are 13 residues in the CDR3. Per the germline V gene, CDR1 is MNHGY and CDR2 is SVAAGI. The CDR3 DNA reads TGTGCCAGCACTTACAGTCCTAACTATGGCTACACCTTC. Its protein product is CASTYSPNYGYTF.

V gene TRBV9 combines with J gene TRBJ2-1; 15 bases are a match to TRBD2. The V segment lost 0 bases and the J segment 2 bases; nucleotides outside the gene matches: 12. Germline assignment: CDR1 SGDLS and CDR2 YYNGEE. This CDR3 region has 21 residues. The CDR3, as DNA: TGTGCCAGCAGCGTAGCCCCGCCGGGACTAGCGGGAGGACGAGCCTACAATGAGCAGTTCTTC. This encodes CASSVAPPGLAGGRAYNEQFF.

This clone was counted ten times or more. CDR3 in DNA: TGTGCCAGCAGTTCGGTCCCGACAGGGGGCGGCTACACCTTC. Translation: CASSSVPTGGGYTF. V is TRBV27 and J is TRBJ1-2; 10 nucleotides agree with TRBD1. The V segment lost 4 bases and the J segment 8 bases; nucleotides outside the gene matches: 7. This CDR3 comprises 14 residues. Germline CDR1 and CDR2: MNHEY and SMNVEV (reference sequence).

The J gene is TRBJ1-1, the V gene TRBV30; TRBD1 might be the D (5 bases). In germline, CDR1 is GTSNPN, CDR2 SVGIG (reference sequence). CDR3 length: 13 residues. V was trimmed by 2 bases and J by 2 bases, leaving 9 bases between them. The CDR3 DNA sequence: TGTGCCTGGAGTAATCAGGGAAACACTGAAGCTTTCTTT. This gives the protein CAWSNQGNTEAFF.

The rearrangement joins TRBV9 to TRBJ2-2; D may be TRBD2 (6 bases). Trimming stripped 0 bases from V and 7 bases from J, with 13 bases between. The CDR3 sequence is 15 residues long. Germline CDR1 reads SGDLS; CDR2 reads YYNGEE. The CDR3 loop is CASSVGVGGIGELFF. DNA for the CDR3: TGTGCCAGCAGCGTAGGGGTGGGGGGAATCGGGGAGCTGTTTTTT. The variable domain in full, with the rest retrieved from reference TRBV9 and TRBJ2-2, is DSGVTQTPKHLITATGQRVTLRCSPRSGDLSVYWYQQSLDQGLQFLIQYYNGEERAKGNILERFSAQQFPDLHSELNLSSLELGDSALYFCASSVGVGGIGELFFGEGSRLTVL.

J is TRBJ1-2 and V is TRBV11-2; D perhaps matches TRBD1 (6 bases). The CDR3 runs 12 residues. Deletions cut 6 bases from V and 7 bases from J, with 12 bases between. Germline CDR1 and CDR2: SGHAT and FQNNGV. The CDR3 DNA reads TGTGCCAGCAGTCGACAGGTCGCTGGCTACACCTTC. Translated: CASSRQVAGYTF.

The CDR3 region has the DNA TGTGCCAGCAGTGAACTGAGCGCAACTAATGAAAAACTGTTTTTT. Residues: CASSELSATNEKLFF. The chain joins TRBV25-1 to TRBJ1-4; D is unclear. This CDR3 has 15 residues. The germline CDR1 and CDR2 sequences are MGHDK and SYGVNS. V was pared by 2 bases and J by 0 bases, with 7 bases between.

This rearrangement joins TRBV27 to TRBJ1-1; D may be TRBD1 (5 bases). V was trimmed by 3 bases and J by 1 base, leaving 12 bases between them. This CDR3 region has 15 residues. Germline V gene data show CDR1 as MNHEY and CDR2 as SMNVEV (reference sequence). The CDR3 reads CASSFSTAPNTEAFF. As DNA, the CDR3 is TGTGCCAGCAGTTTTTCGACAGCGCCGAACACTGAAGCTTTCTTT.